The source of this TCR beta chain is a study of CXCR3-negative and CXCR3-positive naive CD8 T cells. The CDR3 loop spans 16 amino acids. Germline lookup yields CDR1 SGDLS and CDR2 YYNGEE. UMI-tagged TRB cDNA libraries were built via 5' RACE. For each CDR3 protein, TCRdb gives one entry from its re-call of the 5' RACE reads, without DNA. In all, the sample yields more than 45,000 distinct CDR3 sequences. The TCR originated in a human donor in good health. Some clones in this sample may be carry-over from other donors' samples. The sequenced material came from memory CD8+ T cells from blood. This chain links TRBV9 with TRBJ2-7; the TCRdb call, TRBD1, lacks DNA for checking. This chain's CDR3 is CASSPASGTEGYEQYF.